This is a list of T cell receptor beta chains from one sample in a study of neurological immune-mediated disorders. TCRdb fed the 5' RACE reads into MiXCR, producing one record per CDR3 protein. The table shows roughly 59,000 distinct CDR3 sequences, with over 5% occurring only once. Sequencing was performed on PBMCs. The source is a human donor with multiple sclerosis. The donor label of this sample is uncertain. Each CDR3 is given with its conserved first and last residue. The order of the fields is clone size, J gene, D gene, V gene, CDR3 protein, CDR3 DNA. D genes are given only for firm matches. Clone size is not always given. Where it is, it says once, few, many or a class for expanded clones.

clone size: many
J gene: TRBJ2-3
D gene: .
V gene: TRBV20-1
CDR3 protein: CSAATVDTQYF
CDR3 DNA: TGCAGTGCAGCGACAGTCGATACGCAGTATTTT

clone size: few
J gene: TRBJ2-3
D gene: .
V gene: TRBV20-1
CDR3 protein: CSARDRRGSTDTQYF
CDR3 DNA: TGCAGTGCTAGAGATCGGCGGGGTTCCACAGATACGCAGTATTTT

clone size: many
J gene: TRBJ1-1
D gene: TRBD1
V gene: TRBV6-6
CDR3 protein: CAINQQGAPGTEAFF
CDR3 DNA: TGTGCCATCAACCAACAGGGGGCTCCCGGCACTGAAGCTTTCTTT

clone size: many
J gene: TRBJ1-2
D gene: TRBD1
V gene: TRBV29-1
CDR3 protein: CSVEDLQGRPQGYTF
CDR3 DNA: TGCAGCGTTGAAGATTTACAGGGGCGGCCTCAGGGCTACACCTTC

clone size: many
J gene: TRBJ2-7
D gene: TRBD2
V gene: TRBV7-3
CDR3 protein: CASSLTGTSVEQYF
CDR3 DNA: TGTGCCAGCAGCTTAACCGGGACTAGCGTCGAGCAGTACTTC

clone size: many
J gene: TRBJ1-2
D gene: TRBD1
V gene: TRBV5-1
CDR3 protein: CASSPGQGHGYTF
CDR3 DNA: TGCGCCAGCAGCCCTGGACAGGGTCATGGCTACACCTTC

clone size: many
J gene: TRBJ1-2
D gene: .
V gene: TRBV10-3
CDR3 protein: CAIKPGGSTGYTF
CDR3 DNA: TGTGCCATCAAACCGGGAGGCAGTACCGGCTACACCTTC

clone size: many
J gene: TRBJ1-3
D gene: .
V gene: TRBV5-1
CDR3 protein: CASSLKSGGNTIYF
CDR3 DNA: TGCGCCAGCAGCTTAAAGTCAGGCGGGAACACCATATATTTT

clone size: many
J gene: TRBJ1-5
D gene: .
V gene: TRBV12-3/TRBV12-4
CDR3 protein: CASSLRPASQHF
CDR3 DNA: TGTGCCAGCAGCCTAAGGCCAGCAAGTCAGCATTTT

clone size: many
J gene: TRBJ2-3
D gene: TRBD2
V gene: TRBV5-1
CDR3 protein: CASSLVAGGNTDTQYF
CDR3 DNA: TGCGCCAGCAGCTTGGTCGCGGGGGGAAACACAGATACGCAGTATTTT

clone size: many
J gene: TRBJ2-3
D gene: .
V gene: TRBV6-5
CDR3 protein: CASGGADTQYF
CDR3 DNA: TGTGCCAGCGGGGGTGCAGATACGCAGTATTTT

clone size: .
J gene: TRBJ2-1
D gene: TRBD2
V gene: TRBV7-6
CDR3 protein: CASSLGSGGANEQFF
CDR3 DNA: TGTGCCAGCAGCTTAGGTAGCGGGGGGGCCAATGAGCAGTTCTTC

clone size: many
J gene: TRBJ2-2
D gene: TRBD1
V gene: TRBV7-8
CDR3 protein: CASSLEGTGNTGELFF
CDR3 DNA: TGTGCCAGCAGCTTAGAAGGGACAGGGAACACCGGGGAGCTGTTTTTT

clone size: many
J gene: TRBJ1-1
D gene: .
V gene: TRBV20-1
CDR3 protein: CSAREGNTEAFF
CDR3 DNA: TGCAGTGCTAGGGAGGGGAACACTGAAGCTTTCTTT

clone size: .
J gene: TRBJ1-2
D gene: .
V gene: TRBV4-1
CDR3 protein: CASSQVETTYGYTF
CDR3 DNA: TGCGCCAGCAGCCAAGTGGAGACCACCTATGGCTACACCTTC

clone size: many
J gene: TRBJ2-4
D gene: TRBD1
V gene: TRBV27
CDR3 protein: CASSNLGRGRAKNIQYF
CDR3 DNA: TGTGCCAGCAGTAATCTCGGTAGGGGGCGAGCCAAAAACATTCAGTACTTC

clone size: many
J gene: TRBJ1-2
D gene: .
V gene: TRBV29-1
CDR3 protein: CSVSTGIDYGYTF
CDR3 DNA: TGCAGCGTTTCCACGGGGATCGACTATGGCTACACCTTC

clone size: many
J gene: TRBJ2-3
D gene: TRBD1
V gene: TRBV20-1
CDR3 protein: CSATLIGGLTDTQYF
CDR3 DNA: TGCAGTGCTACGCTAATAGGGGGCCTTACAGATACGCAGTATTTT

clone size: many
J gene: TRBJ2-7
D gene: .
V gene: TRBV10-3
CDR3 protein: CAIGDHLFYEQYF
CDR3 DNA: TGTGCCATCGGTGACCACCTTTTCTACGAGCAGTACTTC

clone size: .
J gene: TRBJ1-2
D gene: TRBD1
V gene: TRBV12-3/TRBV12-4
CDR3 protein: CASSLTGGADYGYTF
CDR3 DNA: TGTGCCAGCAGTTTGACAGGGGGCGCAGACTATGGCTACACCTTC

clone size: many
J gene: TRBJ2-5
D gene: TRBD2
V gene: TRBV12-3/TRBV12-4
CDR3 protein: CATAGGETQYF
CDR3 DNA: TGTGCCACTGCGGGGGGGGAGACCCAGTACTTC

clone size: many
J gene: TRBJ1-2
D gene: .
V gene: TRBV20-1
CDR3 protein: CSATGASYGYTF
CDR3 DNA: TGCAGTGCCACCGGAGCCTCCTATGGCTACACCTTC

clone size: many
J gene: TRBJ1-5
D gene: .
V gene: TRBV24-1
CDR3 protein: CATSDSGVVQPQHF
CDR3 DNA: TGTGCCACCAGTGATTCAGGGGTAGTTCAGCCCCAGCATTTT

clone size: many
J gene: TRBJ1-2
D gene: .
V gene: TRBV5-1
CDR3 protein: CASSTGGYGYTF
CDR3 DNA: TGCGCCAGCAGCACGGGAGGCTATGGCTACACCTTC

clone size: many
J gene: TRBJ1-4
D gene: .
V gene: TRBV18
CDR3 protein: CASSRQRTAPYTRVNEKLFF
CDR3 DNA: TGTGCCAGCTCACGACAACGGACAGCGCCGTACACGAGAGTTAATGAAAAACTGTTTTTT

clone size: many
J gene: TRBJ2-7
D gene: .
V gene: TRBV25-1
CDR3 protein: CASSEYAGSYEQYF
CDR3 DNA: TGTGCCAGCAGTGAATATGCCGGTTCCTACGAGCAGTACTTC

clone size: many
J gene: TRBJ1-1
D gene: .
V gene: TRBV18
CDR3 protein: CASSPQSGGEAFF
CDR3 DNA: TGTGCCAGCTCACCCCAGTCGGGGGGTGAAGCTTTCTTT

clone size: many
J gene: TRBJ2-7
D gene: TRBD1
V gene: TRBV5-5
CDR3 protein: CASSSVPGQGWEQYF
CDR3 DNA: TGTGCCAGCAGCTCAGTCCCGGGACAGGGTTGGGAGCAGTACTTC

clone size: many
J gene: TRBJ2-2
D gene: .
V gene: TRBV24-1
CDR3 protein: CATGEAGGYGELFF
CDR3 DNA: TGTGCCACCGGGGAGGCAGGGGGTTACGGGGAGCTGTTTTTT

clone size: many
J gene: TRBJ1-1
D gene: .
V gene: TRBV20-1
CDR3 protein: CSGQRGNTEAFF
CDR3 DNA: TGCAGTGGCCAGCGGGGAAACACTGAAGCTTTCTTT

clone size: many
J gene: TRBJ1-2
D gene: .
V gene: TRBV5-1
CDR3 protein: CASRLAEANYGYTF
CDR3 DNA: TGCGCCAGTCGACTGGCGGAAGCTAACTATGGCTACACCTTC

clone size: many
J gene: TRBJ2-3
D gene: .
V gene: TRBV29-1
CDR3 protein: CSVDWMGDTQYF
CDR3 DNA: TGCAGCGTTGACTGGATGGGAGATACGCAGTATTTT